This passage covers 6 T cell receptor beta chains from one sample sequenced in a study of blood T cell repertoires in COVID-19. TCRdb's copy holds only in-frame clones and misses some; the assay was immunoSEQ multiplex PCR. Of about 180,000 clones in the sample, around 83% were seen once. The sequenced material came from PBMCs or T cells enriched from blood (not recorded which). These receptors originate from a man over 45 who had recovered from COVID-19.

The chain links TRBV6-1 to TRBJ1-5; D call uncertain. V gave up 4 bases and J gave up 1 base, with 20 bases separating them. The CDR3 covers 18 residues. Germline loops: CDR1 MNHNS, CDR2 SASEGT. The CDR3 coding sequence is TGTGCCAGCAGTGGGGGAAGCGGGTTGGACGGGAGCAATCAGCCCCAGCATTTT. Its translation: CASSGGSGLDGSNQPQHF.

The chain employs TRBV6-2 or TRBV6-3 and TRBJ1-2; 8 bases are a match to TRBD1. This CDR3 is 14 amino acids long. CDR1 MNHEY and CDR2 SVGEGT come from the germline V gene. J lost 4 bases, V lost 3 bases, and 4 bases had no gene match. CDR3 loop: CASSYMGQVYGYTF. The CDR3 region has the DNA TGTGCCAGCAGTTATATGGGACAGGTCTATGGCTACACCTTC.

The chain carries TRBV3-1 (or the pseudogene TRBV3-2) and TRBJ1-1; D ambiguous. Looked up from germline, CDR1 is LGHDT and CDR2 is YNNKEL (reference sequence). The CDR3 runs 14 residues. Trimming removed 3 bases from V and 1 base from J, with 9 bases in between. CDR3 sequence (DNA): TGTGCCAGCAGCCAGATATCGGGGAACACTGAAGCTTTCTTT. It is translated as CASSQISGNTEAFF.

The chain joins TRBV3-1 (or the pseudogene TRBV3-2) to TRBJ1-6; 7 positions agree with TRBD1. J gave up 4 bases and V 3 bases, and 6 bases lay outside the gene matches. There are 16 residues in the CDR3. Germline assignment: CDR1 LGHDT and CDR2 YNNKEL (reference sequence). CDR3 bases: TGTGCCAGCAGCCATGGGACAGATAGGTATAATTCACCCCTCCACTTT. Protein product: CASSHGTDRYNSPLHF.

V and J are TRBV5-4 and TRBJ2-1; 14 nucleotides match TRBD2. J gave up 10 bases and V 4 bases, and 7 bases lay outside the gene matches. The germline gives CDR1 SGHNT, CDR2 YYREEE (reference sequence). The CDR3 spans 15 residues. This chain's CDR3 is CASSEGLAGVREQFF. DNA for the CDR3: TGTGCCAGCAGCGAGGGACTAGCGGGGGTCAGAGAGCAGTTCTTC.

The chain recombines TRBV6-5 with TRBJ2-1; 9 nucleotides match TRBD2. V was pared by 9 bases and J by 9 bases, with 12 bases of the junction left unmatched. CDR1 and CDR2 (germline): MNHEY, SVGAGI. This CDR3 is built from 14 residues. This CDR3 reads CASHKGLAGGEQFF. The CDR3 nucleotides are TGTGCCAGTCATAAGGGACTAGCTGGGGGTGAGCAGTTCTTC.